This TCR beta chain stems from a study of blood T cell repertoires in COVID-19. Study summary: The United States, Italy and Spain provided the acute and convalescent COVID-19 samples. In each case, the material was cDNA or gDNA derived from T cells, B-cell-depleted T cells, or PBMCs.

In the authors' methods: Amplification of reference gene primers provided the estimated nucleated cell counts. The assay was immunoSEQ multiplex PCR, and TCRdb's table has in-frame clones only and misses some. V, J and clone size are taken as reported in that table, and D and trimming were inferred from the DNA itself. The sample lists 25,000 to 40,000 clones; 65% to 90% were seen once. This clone turned up a few times. Germline CDR1 ENHRY, CDR2 SYGVKD. J was trimmed by 3 bases and V by 3 bases; bases with no gene match: 3. The CDR3 has 14 residues. Sequenced input: peripheral blood. The chain has TRBV10-3 and TRBJ2-7; 9 bases align to TRBD1. The sequence was collected from a woman aged 55-70 years with active COVID-19. CDR3 nucleotide sequence: TGTGCCATCAGTGATGGGACAGGGCACTACGAGCAGTACTTC. Translated, it gives CAISDGTGHYEQYF.